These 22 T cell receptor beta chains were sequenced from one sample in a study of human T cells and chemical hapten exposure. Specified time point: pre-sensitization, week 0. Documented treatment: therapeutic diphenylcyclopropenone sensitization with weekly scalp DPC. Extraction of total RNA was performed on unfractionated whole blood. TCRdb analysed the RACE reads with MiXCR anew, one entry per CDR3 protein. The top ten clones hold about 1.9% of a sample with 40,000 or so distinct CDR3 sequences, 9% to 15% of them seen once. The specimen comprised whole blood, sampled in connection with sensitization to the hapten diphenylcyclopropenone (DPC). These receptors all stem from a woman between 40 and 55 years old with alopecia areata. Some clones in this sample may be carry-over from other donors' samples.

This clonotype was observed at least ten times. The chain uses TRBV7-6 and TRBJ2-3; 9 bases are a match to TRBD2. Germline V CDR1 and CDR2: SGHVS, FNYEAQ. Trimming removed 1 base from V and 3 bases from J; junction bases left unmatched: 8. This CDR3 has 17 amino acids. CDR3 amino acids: CASSLDRASGATDTQYF. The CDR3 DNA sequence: TGTGCCAGCAGCTTAGACAGGGCTAGCGGGGCGACAGATACGCAGTATTTT. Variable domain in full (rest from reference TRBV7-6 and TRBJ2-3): GAGVSQSPRYKVTKRGQDVALRCDPISGHVSLYWYRQALGQGPEFLTYFNYEAQQDKSGLPNDRFSAERPEGSISTLTIQRTEQRDSAMYRCASSLDRASGATDTQYFGPGTRLTVL.

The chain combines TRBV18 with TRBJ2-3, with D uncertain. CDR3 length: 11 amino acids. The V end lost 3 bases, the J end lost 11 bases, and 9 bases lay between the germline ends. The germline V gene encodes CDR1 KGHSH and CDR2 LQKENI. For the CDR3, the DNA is TGTGCCAGCTCACCGGGCCTGGGGCAGTATTTT. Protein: CASSPGLGQYF.

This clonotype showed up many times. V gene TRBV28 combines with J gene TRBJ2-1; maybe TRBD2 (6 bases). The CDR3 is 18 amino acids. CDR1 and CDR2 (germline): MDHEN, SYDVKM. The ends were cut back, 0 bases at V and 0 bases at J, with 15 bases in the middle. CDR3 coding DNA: TGTGCCAGCAGTTTATGGGGGCGGGGCGGGGCCTCCTACAATGAGCAGTTCTTC. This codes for CASSLWGRGGASYNEQFF.

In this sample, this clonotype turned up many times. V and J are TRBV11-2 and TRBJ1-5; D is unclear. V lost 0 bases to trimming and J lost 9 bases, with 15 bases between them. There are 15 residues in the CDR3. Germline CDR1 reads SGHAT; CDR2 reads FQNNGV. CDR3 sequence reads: CASSLEAGIGWPQHF. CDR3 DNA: TGTGCCAGCAGCTTAGAAGCGGGAATTGGGTGGCCCCAGCATTTT.

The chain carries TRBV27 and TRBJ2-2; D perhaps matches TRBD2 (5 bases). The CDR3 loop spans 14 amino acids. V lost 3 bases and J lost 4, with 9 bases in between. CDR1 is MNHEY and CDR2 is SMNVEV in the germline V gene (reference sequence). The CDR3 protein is CASSLRVPTGELFF. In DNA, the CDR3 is TGTGCCAGCAGTTTGAGGGTTCCCACCGGGGAGCTGTTTTTT.

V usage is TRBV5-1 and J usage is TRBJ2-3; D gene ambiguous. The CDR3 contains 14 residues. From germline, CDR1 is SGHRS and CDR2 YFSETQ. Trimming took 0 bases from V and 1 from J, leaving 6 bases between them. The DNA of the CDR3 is TGCGCCAGCAGCTTGGACAGCGGCACAGATACGCAGTATTTT. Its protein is CASSLDSGTDTQYF.

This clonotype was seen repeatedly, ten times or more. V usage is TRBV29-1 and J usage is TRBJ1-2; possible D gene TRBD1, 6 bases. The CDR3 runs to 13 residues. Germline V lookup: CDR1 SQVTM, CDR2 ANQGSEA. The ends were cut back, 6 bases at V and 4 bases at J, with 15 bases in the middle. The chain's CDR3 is CSVTGTKAYGYTF. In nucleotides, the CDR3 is TGCAGCGTAACCGGGACAAAGGCCTATGGCTACACCTTC.

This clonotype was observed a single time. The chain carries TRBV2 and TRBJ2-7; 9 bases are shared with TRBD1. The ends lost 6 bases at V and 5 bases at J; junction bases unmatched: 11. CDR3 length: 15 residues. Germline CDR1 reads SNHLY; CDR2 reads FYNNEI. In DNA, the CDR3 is TGTGCCAGCAGGCCCGACAGGGGGTTTCCCCACGAGCAGTACTTC. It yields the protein CASRPDRGFPHEQYF.

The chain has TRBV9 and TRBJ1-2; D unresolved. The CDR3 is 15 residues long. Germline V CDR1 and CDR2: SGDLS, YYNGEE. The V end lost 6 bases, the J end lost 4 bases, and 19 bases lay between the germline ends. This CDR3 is CASTQGNYGGYGYTF. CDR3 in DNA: TGTGCCAGCACCCAAGGGAACTACGGAGGCTATGGCTACACCTTC.

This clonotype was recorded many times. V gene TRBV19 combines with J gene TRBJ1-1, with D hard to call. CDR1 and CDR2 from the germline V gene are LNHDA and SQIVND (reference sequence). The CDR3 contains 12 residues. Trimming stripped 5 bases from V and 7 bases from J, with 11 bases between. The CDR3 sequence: CASSAWPGEAFF. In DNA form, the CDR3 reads TGTGCCAGTAGTGCCTGGCCAGGTGAAGCTTTCTTT. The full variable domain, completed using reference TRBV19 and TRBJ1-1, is DGGITQSPKYLFRKEGQNVTLSCEQNLNHDAMYWYRQDPGQGLRLIYYSQIVNDFQKGDIAEGYSVSREKKESFPLTVTSAQKNPTAFYLCASSAWPGEAFFGQGTRLTVV.

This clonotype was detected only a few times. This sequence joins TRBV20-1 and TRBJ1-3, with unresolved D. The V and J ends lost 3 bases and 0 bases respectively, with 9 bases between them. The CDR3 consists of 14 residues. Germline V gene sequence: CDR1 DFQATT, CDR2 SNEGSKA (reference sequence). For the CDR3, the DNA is TGCAGTGCTAGCTTCGGGAGCTCTGGAAACACCATATATTTT. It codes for CSASFGSSGNTIYF.

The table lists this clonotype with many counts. CDR3 loop: CASSATGLSNSPLHF. CDR3 bases: TGTGCCAGCAGCGCGACAGGGTTGAGCAATTCACCCCTCCACTTT. The genes are TRBV9 and TRBJ1-6, with 7 bases that match TRBD1. With V trimmed by 3 bases and J by 7 bases, 7 bases remained unmatched. The CDR3 contains 15 residues. Germline CDR1 is SGDLS and CDR2 is YYNGEE.

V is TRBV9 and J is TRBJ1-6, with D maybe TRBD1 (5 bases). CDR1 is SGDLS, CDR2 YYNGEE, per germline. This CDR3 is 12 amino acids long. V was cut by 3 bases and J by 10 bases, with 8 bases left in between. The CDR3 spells CASSGGESPLHF. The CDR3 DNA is TGTGCCAGCAGCGGAGGGGAGTCACCCCTCCACTTT.

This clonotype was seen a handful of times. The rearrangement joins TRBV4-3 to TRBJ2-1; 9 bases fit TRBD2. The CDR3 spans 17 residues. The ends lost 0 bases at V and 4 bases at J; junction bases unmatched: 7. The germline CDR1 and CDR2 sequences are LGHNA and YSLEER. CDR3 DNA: TGCGCCAGCAGCCAAGATCCCCCTAGCGGGAAATACAATGAGCAGTTCTTC. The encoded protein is CASSQDPPSGKYNEQFF.

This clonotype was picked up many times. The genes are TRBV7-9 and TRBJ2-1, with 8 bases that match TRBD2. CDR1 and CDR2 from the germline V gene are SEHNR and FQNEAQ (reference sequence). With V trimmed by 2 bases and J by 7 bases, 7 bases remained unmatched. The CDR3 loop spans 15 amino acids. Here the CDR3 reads CASSLSGGPWNEQFF. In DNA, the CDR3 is TGTGCCAGCAGCTTAAGCGGGGGCCCCTGGAATGAGCAGTTCTTC.

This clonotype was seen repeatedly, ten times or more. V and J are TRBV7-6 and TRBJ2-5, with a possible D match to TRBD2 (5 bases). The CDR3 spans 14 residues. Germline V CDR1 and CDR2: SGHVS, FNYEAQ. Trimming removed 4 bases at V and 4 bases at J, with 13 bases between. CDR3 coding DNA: TGTGCCAGCAGCTCCCGGCCCGCGGGAGAGACCCAGTACTTC. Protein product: CASSSRPAGETQYF.

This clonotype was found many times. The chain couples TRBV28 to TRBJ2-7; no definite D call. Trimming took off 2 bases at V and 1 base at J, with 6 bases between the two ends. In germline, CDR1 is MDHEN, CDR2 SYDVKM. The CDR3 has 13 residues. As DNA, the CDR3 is TGTGCCAGCAGTTTAGGGTCATCCTACGAGCAGTACTTC. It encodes CASSLGSSYEQYF.

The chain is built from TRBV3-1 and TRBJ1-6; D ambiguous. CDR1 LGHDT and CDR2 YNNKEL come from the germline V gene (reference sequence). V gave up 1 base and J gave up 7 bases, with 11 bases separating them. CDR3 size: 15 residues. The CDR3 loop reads CASSQAISVNSPLHF. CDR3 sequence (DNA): TGTGCCAGCAGCCAAGCCATATCGGTGAATTCACCCCTCCACTTT.

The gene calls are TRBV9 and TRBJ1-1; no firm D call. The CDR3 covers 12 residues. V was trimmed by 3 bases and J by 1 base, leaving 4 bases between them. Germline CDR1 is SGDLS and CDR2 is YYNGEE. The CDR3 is CASSDENTEAFF. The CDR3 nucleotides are TGTGCCAGCAGCGATGAGAACACTGAAGCTTTCTTT.

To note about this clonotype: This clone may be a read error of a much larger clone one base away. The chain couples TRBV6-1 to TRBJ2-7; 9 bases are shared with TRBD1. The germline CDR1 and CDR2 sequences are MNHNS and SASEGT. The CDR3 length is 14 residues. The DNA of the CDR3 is TGTGCCAACAGTGACACAGGGGGCCCCTACGAGCAGTACTTC. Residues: CANSDTGGPYEQYF.

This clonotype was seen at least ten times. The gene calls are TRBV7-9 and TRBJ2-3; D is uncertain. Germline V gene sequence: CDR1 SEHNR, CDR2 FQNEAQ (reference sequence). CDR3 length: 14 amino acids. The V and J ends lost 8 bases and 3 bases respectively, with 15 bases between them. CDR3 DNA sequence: TGTGCCAGCGCCGGGCTGGCCGGTACAGATACGCAGTATTTT. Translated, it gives CASAGLAGTDTQYF.

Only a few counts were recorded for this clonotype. For the CDR3, the DNA is TGCAGCGCAGTTCCGGGTTCGGAGCTGTTTTTT. Translation gives CSAVPGSELFF. V is TRBV29-1 and J is TRBJ2-2; the D is unclear. CDR3 length: 11 residues. The germline V gene encodes CDR1 SQVTM and CDR2 ANQGSEA. V was clipped by 7 bases and J by 10 bases, with 13 bases between them.